This T cell receptor beta chain was captured in a study of blood T cell repertoires in COVID-19. Study background: COVID-19 samples from acute and convalescent phases originated in the United States, Italy and Spain.

Authors' methods: For nucleated cells, counts were estimated from reference gene primer amplification. The data were produced by immunoSEQ multiplex PCR, yet TCRdb's version contains in-frame clones alone and is incomplete. Clone size and the V and J calls come from that table; the DNA yielded D and trimming. The table includes over 150,000 clones, around 84% detected once. This CDR3 is 16 amino acids long. V trimming: 6 bases; J trimming: 7 bases; junction bases outside the gene matches: 11. Per germline, CDR1 SGHRS and CDR2 YFSETQ. The sequenced material came from peripheral blood. V gene TRBV5-1 combines with J gene TRBJ2-2; 11 bases map to TRBD2. The TCR sequence derives from a woman aged 55 to 70 with COVID-19, enrolled during active disease. As DNA, the CDR3 is TGCGCCAGCACCACCACACTAGCGGGGGTTTTCGGGGAGCTGTTTTTT. Amino acid sequence: CASTTTLAGVFGELFF.